These 8 T cell receptor beta chains originate from one sample sequenced in a study. TCRdb called the RT-PCR reads again in MiXCR, with one record for every CDR3 protein. The sample holds hundreds of thousands of distinct CDR3 sequences; approximately 15% are singletons and the top ten take about 3.6%. Sequencing was performed on memory CD4+ T cells from blood. These receptor sequences come from a female donor in good health, serving as a healthy control.

This clonotype was found a few times. The chain uses TRBV19 and TRBJ2-1; D possibly corresponds to TRBD2 (5 bases). The ends were cut back, 5 bases at V and 7 bases at J, with 12 bases in the middle. The length of the CDR3 is 13 residues. CDR1 and CDR2 from the germline V gene are LNHDA and SQIVND (reference sequence). The CDR3 DNA is TGTGCCAGTAGTCCCACTAGAGAGAATGAGCAGTTCTTC. This gives the protein CASSPTRENEQFF.

This clonotype showed up many times. The chain uses TRBV20-1 and TRBJ2-3; 10 bases map to TRBD2. This CDR3 contains 15 residues. The V gene end was trimmed by 2 bases and the J gene end by 7 bases; junction bases not matched to a gene: 9. Germline assignment: CDR1 DFQATT and CDR2 SNEGSKA (reference sequence). CDR3 nucleotide sequence: TGCAGTGCTAGATCCCAGGTAGCGGGAGGCCATACGCAGTATTTT. It translates to CSARSQVAGGHTQYF.

V usage is TRBV6-2 or TRBV6-3 and J usage is TRBJ2-5; weak D call: TRBD2 (5 bases). The length of the CDR3 is 15 residues. V was clipped by 4 bases and J by 6 bases, with 18 bases between them. Per the germline V gene, CDR1 is MNHEY and CDR2 is SVGEGT. CDR3 residues: CASSSFGVPGQTQYF. The CDR3 nucleotides are TGTGCCAGCAGTTCCTTCGGGGTTCCCGGTCAGACCCAGTACTTC.

This chain's CDR3 is CAGRTGIYSPLHF. CDR3 DNA sequence: TGTGCCGGTAGGACAGGGATATATTCACCCCTCCACTTT. The genes are TRBV28 and TRBJ1-6; 8 bases agree with TRBD1. Germline loops: CDR1 MDHEN, CDR2 SYDVKM. The V and J ends lost 11 bases and 8 bases, in that order; junction bases with no gene match: 8. The CDR3 runs to 13 residues.

This clonotype was counted only a few times. The conserved final phenylalanine or tryptophan is absent from the CDR3, which likely points to a read error. The DNA is omitted, as the CDR3 cannot be located on it reliably, and the CDR3 follows TCRdb's listing. V usage is TRBV29-1 and J usage is TRBJ1-1. The CDR3 spans 8 amino acids, including both terminal residues. Germline values: CDR1 SQVTM, CDR2 ANQGSEA. CDR3 sequence reads: CSVAGAGD.

There are a few counts of this clonotype. The chain uses TRBV6-2 or TRBV6-3 and TRBJ1-2; 8 bases align to TRBD1. J was trimmed by 6 bases and V by 0 bases; bases with no gene match: 3. From germline, CDR1 is MNHEY and CDR2 SVGEGT. The CDR3 consists of 14 residues. The CDR3 loop reads CASSYSDRANGYTF. The CDR3 coding sequence is TGTGCCAGCAGTTACTCGGACAGGGCGAATGGCTACACCTTC.

Concerning this clonotype: Because it lacks the conserved phenylalanine or tryptophan at the end, this CDR3 is likely a read error. The rearrangement joins TRBV18 to TRBJ2-5; D ambiguous. The CDR3 contains 14 residues. Per the germline V gene, CDR1 is KGHSH and CDR2 is LQKENI. Trimming left V 2 bases short and J 2 bases short, with 9 bases between. The DNA for the CDR3 is TGTGCCAGCTCACCAACCAGTAGTCAAGAGACCCAGTACTCC. Its protein is CASSPTSSQETQYS.

This clonotype was observed a few times. V and J are TRBV20-1 and TRBJ2-7, with 10 nucleotides matching TRBD2. CDR1 and CDR2 from the germline V gene are DFQATT and SNEGSKA (reference sequence). The CDR3 has 15 residues. V lost 4 bases to trimming and J lost 0 bases; unmatched junction nucleotides: 6. The CDR3 DNA is TGCAGTGCTAAATTAGCGGGAGGCCTCTCCTACGAGCAGTACTTC. It yields the protein CSAKLAGGLSYEQYF.